This T cell receptor (beta chain) was identified in a study of shared clonotypes between healthy human individuals. V was clipped by 3 bases and J by 1 base, with 18 bases between them. The CDR3 consists of 16 residues. Germline assignment: CDR1 GTSNPN and CDR2 SVGIG (reference sequence). Generated by immunoSEQ multiplex PCR, the TCRdb table keeps only in-frame clones and is missing some. The sample shows about 960,000 clones, roughly 72% of them seen only once. Donors, without exception, were Caucasian adults residing in Nashville, Tennessee. The origin of this receptor is a man aged 18 to 29 in good health. The chain links TRBV30 to TRBJ1-1, with D uncertain. Sequenced material: memory CD4+ T cells sorted from blood. Subset of the sample: CD45RA-negative fraction. The CDR3: CAWSTQSGIKNTEAFF. The CDR3 coding sequence is TGTGCCTGGAGCACTCAATCCGGGATCAAGAACACTGAAGCTTTCTTT. Full variable domain (missing parts from reference TRBV30 and TRBJ1-1): SQTIHQWPATLVQPVGSPLSLECTVEGTSNPNLYWYRQAAGRGLQLLFYSVGIGQISSEVPQNLSASRPQDRQFILSSKKLLLSDSGFYLCAWSTQSGIKNTEAFFGQGTRLTVV.